This T cell receptor (beta chain) was captured in a study of blood T cell repertoires in COVID-19. Across the study: Samples taken during acute and convalescent COVID-19 were collected in the United States, Italy and Spain. PBMCs, B-cell-depleted T cells, or T cells were the source of the cDNA or gDNA that made up the material.

Assay used: immunoSEQ multiplex PCR; TCRdb lists only in-frame clones, some missing. This sample has 80,000 to 100,000 clones, with 80% found just once. Trimming at V came to 0 bases and at J to 6 bases, leaving 10 bases not matched to a gene. CDR1 and CDR2 (germline): SGHNT, YYREEE (reference sequence). This CDR3 is built from 18 residues. The sequence derives from a woman in her seventies with acute or convalescent COVID-19. Specimen: peripheral blood. V gene TRBV5-4 combines with J gene TRBJ2-1, with 12 positions matching TRBD2. The CDR3 sequence is CASSLGGSSGRALNEQFF. The CDR3 bases are TGTGCCAGCAGCTTGGGAGGGTCTAGCGGGAGGGCCCTCAATGAGCAGTTCTTC.